This T cell receptor beta chain was documented in a study of blood T cells in healthy people across ages. For the second PCR, which ran for 7 to 11 cycles, a sample-barcoded 5' primer and a J-beta primer mix were used. Each cDNA molecule carried a tag from a template-switch adaptor that contained 12 random nucleotides. TCRdb analysed the 5' RACE reads with MiXCR anew, one entry per CDR3 protein. This sample has 850,000 to 1,000,000 distinct CDR3 sequences; 51% occur once, and the top ten carry 20% to 25%. Germline values: CDR1 SNHLY, CDR2 FYNNEI. This CDR3 is built from 12 residues. The V end was cut by 2 bases, the J end by 2 bases, with 4 bases between. This clonotype was seen a handful of times.

This TCR was sampled from a woman aged 55-70 years in good health. What was sequenced was blood. The chain combines TRBV2 with TRBJ2-7; the D is unclear. Here the CDR3 reads CASSETTYEQYF. CDR3 sequence (DNA): TGTGCCAGCAGTGAAACGACCTACGAGCAGTACTTC.